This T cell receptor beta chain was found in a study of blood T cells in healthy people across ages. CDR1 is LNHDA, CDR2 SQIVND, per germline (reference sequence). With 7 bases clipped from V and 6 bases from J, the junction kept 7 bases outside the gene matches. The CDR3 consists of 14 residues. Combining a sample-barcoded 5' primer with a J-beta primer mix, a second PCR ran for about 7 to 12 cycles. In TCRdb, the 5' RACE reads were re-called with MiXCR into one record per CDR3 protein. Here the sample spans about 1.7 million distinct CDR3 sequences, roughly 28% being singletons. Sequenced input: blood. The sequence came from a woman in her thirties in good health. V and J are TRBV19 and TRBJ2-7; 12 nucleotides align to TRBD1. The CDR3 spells CASTPGQGAGEQYF. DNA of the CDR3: TGTGCCAGTACCCCGGGACAGGGGGCTGGCGAGCAGTACTTC.